Listed below are T cell receptor beta chains from one sample, sequenced in a study of T cell responses to AZD1222 COVID-19 vaccine. Using immunoSEQ multiplex PCR, the repertoire was profiled, and TCRdb retains in-frame clones only, with some absent. The repertoire has about 120,000 clones, roughly 89% of them found once; the top ten carry 8.4%. The source was peripheral blood, collected on day 0 of AZD1222 vaccination. Receptor source: an adult in good health. CDR3s include the opening cysteine and the closing phenylalanine or tryptophan. The D gene is left open where the match is weak. Clone size appears in some rows only: once, few, many, or a class for an expanded clone.

v_call	d_call	clone_size	j_call	cdr3_aa	cdr3_nt
TRBV5-1	.	.	TRBJ1-1	CASSLVGGDTEAFF	TGCGCCAGCAGCTTGGTAGGCGGGGACACTGAAGCTTTCTTT
TRBV7-2	.	.	TRBJ1-1	CASSQAGFLTEAFF	TGTGCCAGCAGCCAGGCAGGGTTTTTGACTGAAGCTTTCTTT
TRBV19	.	.	TRBJ2-3	CASSMGWGPTDTQYF	TGTGCCAGTAGTATGGGTTGGGGCCCCACAGATACGCAGTATTTT
TRBV5-8	.	once	TRBJ2-5	CASSRLTGKETQYF	TGTGCCAGCAGCCGCCTGACGGGGAAAGAGACCCAGTACTTC
TRBV6-5	.	.	TRBJ2-7	CASSPRRGIGYEQYF	TGTGCCAGCAGTCCACGAAGAGGTATAGGCTACGAGCAGTACTTC
TRBV3-1/TRBV3-2	.	.	TRBJ2-3	CASSQDPGRGTDTQYF	TGTGCCAGCAGCCAAGATCCTGGGAGAGGCACAGATACGCAGTATTTT
TRBV6-6	.	.	TRBJ1-1	CASTHQGHTEAFF	TGTGCCAGCACCCACCAGGGCCACACTGAAGCTTTCTTT
TRBV5-8	.	.	TRBJ1-6	CASSLTGKLSPLHF	TGTGCCAGCAGCTTGACAGGGAAATTGTCACCCCTCCACTTT
TRBV6-5	.	.	TRBJ2-3	CASRGPGQTISGAF	TGTGCCAGCAGGGGACCGGGACAAACGATAAGTGGGGCTTTT
TRBV2	TRBD1	.	TRBJ1-3	CASKLGGTGEVTIYF	TGTGCCAGCAAGCTAGGCGGGACAGGGGAGGTCACCATATATTTT
TRBV5-1	TRBD1	.	TRBJ1-1	CASSSDRRENTEAFF	TGCGCCAGCAGCTCGGACAGGCGGGAGAACACTGAAGCTTTCTTT
TRBV7-2	.	.	TRBJ1-5	CASSSTLSNQPQHF	TGTGCCAGCAGCTCCACCCTATCGAATCAGCCCCAGCATTTT
TRBV28	.	.	TRBJ1-2	CASSQVTNYGYTF	TGTGCCAGCAGTCAAGTTACTAACTATGGCTACACCTTC
TRBV28	TRBD1	.	TRBJ1-2	CASSPYLQGAQGVWGYTF	TGTGCCAGCAGTCCTTACCTACAGGGGGCGCAAGGGGTGTGGGGCTACACCTTC
TRBV6-5	TRBD2	.	TRBJ2-1	CASSYSVGLAYNEQFF	TGTGCCAGCAGTTACTCGGTTGGACTAGCCTACAATGAGCAGTTCTTC
TRBV6-6	.	.	TRBJ1-5	CASSDGVQNQPQHF	TGTGCCAGCAGTGACGGGGTCCAAAATCAGCCCCAGCATTTT
TRBV11-2	TRBD2	.	TRBJ2-1	CASSLGPSGGSNNEQFF	TGTGCCAGCAGCTTAGGACCTAGCGGGGGGTCTAACAATGAGCAGTTCTTC
TRBV6-4	.	.	TRBJ1-2	CASRKNTGNYGYTF	TGTGCCAGCAGAAAAAATACAGGGAACTATGGCTACACCTTC
TRBV28	.	.	TRBJ1-2	CASRSFNYGYTF	TGTGCCAGCAGGAGCTTTAACTATGGCTACACCTTC
TRBV5-1	.	.	TRBJ1-1	CASSQIGTTLRTEAFF	TGCGCCAGCAGCCAAATCGGGACAACCCTGAGAACTGAAGCTTTCTTT
TRBV20-1	TRBD2	.	TRBJ2-1	CSASPGLAANNEQFF	TGCAGTGCTAGTCCCGGACTAGCAGCAAACAATGAGCAGTTCTTC
TRBV7-9	.	.	TRBJ2-1	CASSLLGSYNEQFF	TGTGCCAGCAGCTTACTGGGCTCCTACAATGAGCAGTTCTTC
TRBV28	.	once	TRBJ2-3	CASSSLVGATDTQYF	TGTGCCAGCAGTTCTTTGGTTGGGGCGACAGATACGCAGTATTTT
TRBV24-1	TRBD1	.	TRBJ1-2	CATSPRTGAINGYTF	TGTGCCACCAGTCCGCGGACAGGGGCTATTAATGGCTACACCTTC
TRBV24-1	.	.	TRBJ1-5	CATSQQGLHQPQHF	TGTGCCACCAGTCAACAGGGACTACATCAGCCCCAGCATTTT
TRBV27	TRBD1	.	TRBJ1-2	CASRLIGTGNGYTF	TGTGCCAGCAGGCTGATTGGGACAGGGAATGGCTACACCTTC
TRBV23-1	.	.	TRBJ2-7	CAPIPIGSSYEQYF	TGCGCCCCAATACCCATTGGGTCCTCCTACGAGCAGTACTTC
TRBV25-1	TRBD2	.	TRBJ2-3	CASSEGLAGGGDTQYF	TGTGCCAGCAGTGAAGGTCTAGCGGGGGGCGGAGATACGCAGTATTTT
TRBV15	.	.	TRBJ1-3	CATTVGAGNTIYF	TGTGCCACCACGGTGGGGGCTGGAAACACCATATATTTT
TRBV20-1	.	.	TRBJ1-2	CSAGSYGYTF	TGCAGTGCGGGGAGCTATGGCTACACCTTC
TRBV18	TRBD1	.	TRBJ1-5	CASSPAGGVGGNQPQHF	TGTGCCAGCTCACCCGCAGGGGGCGTAGGGGGCAATCAGCCCCAGCATTTT
TRBV5-4	.	.	TRBJ1-1	CASSLNTEAFF	TGTGCCAGCAGCTTAAACACTGAAGCTTTCTTT
TRBV2	.	.	TRBJ1-4	CASSALSGSTNEKLFF	TGTGCCAGCAGTGCTCTGTCGGGGTCAACTAATGAAAAACTGTTTTTT
TRBV11-2	.	.	TRBJ1-5	CASSLYSALGNQPQHF	TGTGCCAGCAGCTTATACAGTGCTTTGGGCAATCAGCCCCAGCATTTT
TRBV30	.	once	TRBJ1-1	CAWSSRGRTEAFF	TGTGCCTGGAGTTCCCGAGGGCGGACTGAAGCTTTCTTT
TRBV6-4	.	few	TRBJ2-6	CASSDSLGANVLTF	TGTGCCAGCAGTGACTCGCTCGGGGCCAACGTCCTGACTTTC
TRBV15	.	.	TRBJ1-1	CATSRDLRNTEAFF	TGTGCCACCAGCAGAGATCTCAGGAACACTGAAGCTTTCTTT
TRBV6-5	.	.	TRBJ2-7	CASMPSSYEQYF	TGTGCCAGCATGCCCAGCTCCTACGAGCAGTACTTC
TRBV24-1	.	.	TRBJ2-1	CATSDPGGVSYNEQFF	TGTGCCACCAGTGACCCAGGGGGGGTCTCCTACAATGAGCAGTTCTTC
TRBV4-2	.	.	TRBJ1-3	CASSLAGGEFSGNTIYF	TGTGCCAGCAGCCTGGCTGGTGGAGAGTTCTCTGGAAACACCATATATTTT
TRBV12-3/TRBV12-4	.	.	TRBJ2-4	CASSDDKYFQYF	TGTGCCAGCAGTGACGACAAATATTTTCAGTACTTC
TRBV2	.	.	TRBJ1-3	CASSSYGNTIYF	TGTGCCAGCAGCAGCTACGGAAACACCATATATTTT
TRBV6-5	.	.	TRBJ2-7	CASSYSDGIGQHF	TGTGCCAGCAGTTACTCAGATGGGATAGGACAGCACTTC
TRBV2	.	once	TRBJ1-2	CASTPPVGNYGYTF	TGTGCCAGCACTCCTCCAGTTGGAAACTATGGCTACACCTTC
TRBV7-2	.	.	TRBJ1-1	CASSLRAGGNTEAFF	TGTGCCAGCAGCTTACGAGCGGGGGGGAACACTGAAGCTTTCTTT
TRBV12-2	.	few	TRBJ2-7	CASRLSWHTGYHEQYF	TGTGCAAGTCGCTTATCATGGCACACAGGGTACCACGAGCAGTACTTC
TRBV19	.	once	TRBJ1-1	CASKRQMNTEAFF	TGTGCCAGTAAGAGACAGATGAACACTGAAGCTTTCTTT
TRBV18	TRBD1	.	TRBJ2-7	CASSPGTGGAYEQYF	TGTGCCAGCTCACCAGGGACAGGGGGTGCCTACGAGCAGTACTTC
TRBV11-2	.	once	TRBJ1-2	CASSSVGRRRGGYTF	TGTGCCAGCAGCTCCGTGGGCCGCCGAAGAGGTGGCTACACCTTC
TRBV6-5	.	.	TRBJ1-6	CASNLAGTRNSPLHF	TGTGCCAGCAACTTAGCCGGAACGCGTAATTCACCCCTCCACTTT
TRBV11-2	TRBD2	.	TRBJ2-2	CASSFSGGASGELFF	TGTGCCAGCAGCTTTAGCGGGGGGGCCTCCGGGGAGCTGTTTTTT
TRBV2	TRBD1	.	TRBJ1-6	CASSEGGQGAFAYNSPLHF	TGTGCCAGCAGTGAAGGGGGGCAGGGGGCATTCGCCTATAATTCACCCCTCCACTTT
TRBV29-1	.	.	TRBJ1-1	CSALRTENTEAFF	TGCAGCGCGCTCAGGACGGAGAACACTGAAGCTTTCTTT
TRBV2	.	.	TRBJ1-5	CASSPHANQPQHF	TGTGCCAGCAGTCCCCACGCAAATCAGCCCCAGCATTTT
TRBV3-1/TRBV3-2	.	.	TRBJ1-2	CASSPSIGGYGYTF	TGTGCCAGCAGCCCCTCGATAGGGGGCTATGGCTACACCTTC
TRBV24-1	.	few	TRBJ2-1	CATSDNPSGNEQFF	TGTGCCACCAGTGATAACCCCAGCGGCAATGAGCAGTTCTTC
TRBV27	.	.	TRBJ2-7	CASSLRPGRSYEQYF	TGTGCCAGCAGTTTACGCCCAGGCCGCTCCTACGAGCAGTACTTC
TRBV14	.	few	TRBJ2-7	CASSRPEAGLRREQYF	TGTGCCAGCAGCCGCCCTGAGGCGGGACTTCGACGCGAGCAGTACTTC
TRBV5-1	.	.	TRBJ1-1	CASSLSPTDEAFF	TGCGCCAGCAGCCTTTCCCCGACAGATGAAGCTTTCTTT
TRBV2	.	.	TRBJ2-7	CASTYQTGPYEQYF	TGTGCCAGCACCTACCAGACAGGACCCTACGAGCAGTACTTC